Below are 21 T cell receptor beta chains sequenced from a single sample in a study of T-cell memory formation after mild COVID-19. MiXCR, run by TCRdb on the 5' RACE reads, gives a single entry per CDR3 protein. The sample holds roughly 610,000 distinct CDR3 sequences, around a sixth seen once. The sample comprised PBMCs or a T cell subset sorted from them (not recorded which). These receptors came from an adult woman who had mild COVID-19 (a few samples of this study predate the infection). Cell type and time point are not known.

This clonotype was counted between two and nine times. The gene calls are TRBV29-1 and TRBJ1-1; 9 positions agree with TRBD1. J lost 5 bases, V lost 6 bases, and 7 bases had no gene match. This CDR3 has 13 amino acids. Germline values: CDR1 SQVTM, CDR2 ANQGSEA. CDR3 nucleotides: TGCAGCGTCCCTGACAGGGGGGGGACTGAAGCTTTCTTT. It is translated as CSVPDRGGTEAFF.

This clonotype came up a few times. The chain is built from TRBV7-9 and TRBJ1-2, with D unresolved. This CDR3 comprises 15 residues. V gave up 2 bases and J gave up 3 bases, with 13 bases separating them. Germline CDR1 is SEHNR and CDR2 is FQNEAQ (reference sequence). The CDR3 coding sequence is TGTGCCAGCAGCTTAATCAGCCCCCGGGACTATGGCTACACCTTC. Translated: CASSLISPRDYGYTF.

J is TRBJ1-5 and V is TRBV30; possibly TRBD1 for D (6 bases). Germline V CDR1 and CDR2: GTSNPN, SVGIG (reference sequence). Trimming left V 2 bases short and J 5 bases short, with 19 bases between. The CDR3 length is 16 residues. CDR3 nucleotide sequence: TGTGCCTGGAGTCCCACAGGGAGACCAGGCGATCAGCCCCAGCATTTT. It translates to CAWSPTGRPGDQPQHF. The variable domain in full, with the rest retrieved from reference TRBV30 and TRBJ1-5, is SQTIHQWPATLVQPVGSPLSLECTVEGTSNPNLYWYRQAAGRGLQLLFYSVGIGQISSEVPQNLSASRPQDRQFILSSKKLLLSDSGFYLCAWSPTGRPGDQPQHFGDGTRLSIL.

This rearrangement joins TRBV12-3 or TRBV12-4 to TRBJ1-2, with D unclear. CDR3 length: 13 amino acids. Deletions cut 6 bases from V and 8 bases from J, with 16 bases between. CDR3 nucleotides: TGTGCCAGCAGCCGACAAGGAGTAGAAGGCTACACCTTC. Its translation: CASSRQGVEGYTF.

The chain recombines TRBV5-5 with TRBJ1-5, with 10 bases fitting TRBD1. The germline V gene encodes CDR1 SGHKS and CDR2 YYEKEE (reference sequence). J lost 2 bases, V lost 5 bases, and 4 bases had no gene match. There are 15 residues in the CDR3. The CDR3, as DNA: TGTGCCAGCAGAGCCGGGACAGGGGGCAATCAGCCCCAGCATTTT. This translates into CASRAGTGGNQPQHF.

This clonotype was picked up a small number of times. This chain connects TRBV15 to TRBJ1-1, with a weak D call TRBD1 (6 bases). CDR3 length equals 13 residues. Germline assignment: CDR1 LNHNV and CDR2 YYDKDF (reference sequence). Trimming removed 3 bases from V and 4 bases from J, with 9 bases in between. The CDR3 sequence is CATSSLTGTEAFF. Written as DNA, the CDR3 is TGTGCCACCAGCAGCCTGACAGGCACTGAAGCTTTCTTT.

This clonotype was counted between two and nine times. V and J are TRBV7-9 and TRBJ2-7; 8 bases map to TRBD1. Germline lookup yields CDR1 SEHNR and CDR2 FQNEAQ (reference sequence). Trimming cost V 6 bases and J 5 bases; bases outside gene matches: 9. This CDR3 comprises 14 residues. The CDR3 protein is CASRSGQGPNEQYF. The CDR3 bases are TGTGCCAGCAGGTCCGGACAGGGTCCCAACGAGCAGTACTTC. Full variable domain (missing parts from reference TRBV7-9 and TRBJ2-7): DTGVSQNPRHKITKRGQNVTFRCDPISEHNRLYWYRQTLGQGPEFLTYFQNEAQLEKSRLLSDRFSAERPKGSFSTLEIQRTEQGDSAMYLCASRSGQGPNEQYFGPGTRLTVT.

Only a few counts were recorded for this clonotype. The J gene is TRBJ2-7, the V gene TRBV7-6; no clear D. Germline assignment: CDR1 SGHVS and CDR2 FNYEAQ. V lost 5 bases and J 0 bases, leaving 14 bases between the germline ends. The CDR3 runs to 15 residues. This CDR3 reads CASSKTYSGSYEQYF. CDR3 DNA: TGTGCCAGCAGCAAGACTTATTCCGGCTCCTACGAGCAGTACTTC.

This clonotype was counted ten times or more. The chain recombines TRBV7-2 with TRBJ1-6, with D perhaps TRBD1 (5 bases). The CDR3 spans 13 residues. Trimming stripped 1 base from V and 10 bases from J, with 8 bases between. In germline, CDR1 is SGHTA, CDR2 FQGNSA. CDR3 protein: CASSLEKGSPLHF. CDR3 nucleotide sequence: TGTGCCAGCAGCTTAGAGAAGGGGTCACCCCTCCACTTT.

The chain combines TRBV3-1 with TRBJ2-7; 7 bases line up with TRBD2. V shed 3 bases, J shed 3 bases, and the junction held 5 bases outside the gene matches. The CDR3 length is 14 residues. In germline, CDR1 is LGHDT, CDR2 YNNKEL (reference sequence). CDR3 region: CASSQGTTFYEQYF. The DNA of the CDR3 is TGTGCCAGCAGCCAGGGGACTACCTTCTACGAGCAGTACTTC.

This chain links TRBV30 with TRBJ2-2; TRBD1 or TRBD2 may be the D gene (5 bases each). The CDR3 runs 16 residues. V lost 2 bases to trimming and J lost 5 bases, with 18 bases between them. The V gene's germline CDR1 is GTSNPN and CDR2 SVGIG (reference sequence). The CDR3 DNA reads TGTGCCTGGAGTCGGAGCTCGGGGCCGGAGACCGGGGAGCTGTTTTTT. Translation gives CAWSRSSGPETGELFF.

This clonotype was seen a few times. V usage is TRBV7-9 and J usage is TRBJ2-1, with 14 nucleotides matching TRBD2. The CDR3 extends over 19 amino acids. CDR1 and CDR2 from the germline V gene are SEHNR and FQNEAQ (reference sequence). V lost 5 bases to trimming and J lost 0 bases; unmatched junction nucleotides: 9. CDR3 sequence (DNA): TGTGCCAGCAGCCAAGGACTAGCGGGGGGCCGGAGCTCCTACAATGAGCAGTTCTTC. Translation: CASSQGLAGGRSSYNEQFF.

J is TRBJ2-3 and V is TRBV12-3 or TRBV12-4, with D possibly TRBD1 on 6 matching bases. The V end was cut by 2 bases, the J end by 6 bases, with 12 bases between. The CDR3 contains 14 residues. Written as DNA, the CDR3 is TGTGCCAGCAGTTTATGGGACACCCGGGATACGCAGTATTTT. Its translation: CASSLWDTRDTQYF.

This clonotype was found a few times. For the CDR3, the DNA is TGTGCCAGCAGCCATAGCGCAGCCGGCTCTGGAAACACCATATATTTT. Translation gives CASSHSAAGSGNTIYF. V gene TRBV3-1 combines with J gene TRBJ1-3; D is ambiguous. This CDR3 has 16 amino acids. Deletions cut 3 bases from V and 0 bases from J, with 12 bases between. Germline V lookup: CDR1 LGHDT, CDR2 YNNKEL (reference sequence).

This clonotype was seen only a few times. The chain has TRBV6-5 and TRBJ2-1, with TRBD2 identical over 8 bases. The CDR3 is made up of 14 amino acids. Germline trimming cut 5 bases from V and 14 bases from J; bases unmatched to any gene: 14. Germline V CDR1 and CDR2: MNHEY, SVGAGI. The CDR3 DNA reads as TGTGCCAGCAGTCCGAGGCGAAGCGGGAGTTATGAGTTCTTC. Amino acid sequence: CASSPRRSGSYEFF.

The V gene is TRBV5-6, the J gene TRBJ2-2; 9 bases are shared with TRBD2. J was trimmed by 5 bases and V by 0 bases; bases with no gene match: 5. The germline CDR1 and CDR2 sequences are SGHDT and YYEEEE. CDR3 length equals 16 residues. Here the CDR3 DNA reads TGTGCCAGCAGCTTGGTGGCGGGGGGGCAGACCGGGGAGCTGTTTTTT. Its translation is CASSLVAGGQTGELFF.

The CDR3 region is CATLPISGFGDTQYF. Here the CDR3 DNA reads TGTGCCACCTTACCTATTTCGGGGTTTGGGGATACGCAGTATTTT. The chain couples TRBV2 to TRBJ2-3; D perhaps matches TRBD2 (5 bases). V was pared by 10 bases and J by 6 bases, with 23 bases between. The germline CDR1 and CDR2 sequences are SNHLY and FYNNEI. The CDR3 runs 15 residues. The whole variable domain, remainder taken from reference TRBV2 and TRBJ2-3, is EPEVTQTPSHQVTQMGQEVILRCVPISNHLYFYWYRQILGQKVEFLVSFYNNEISEKSEIFDDQFSVERPDGSNFTLKIRSTKLEDSAMYFCATLPISGFGDTQYFGPGTRLTVL.

This clonotype was seen a few times. The chain couples TRBV5-5 to TRBJ2-4, with D possibly being TRBD2 (5 bases). Trimming removed 0 bases from V and 7 bases from J, with 11 bases in between. Germline CDR1 reads SGHKS; CDR2 reads YYEKEE (reference sequence). CDR3 size: 14 residues. The CDR3 DNA reads TGTGCCAGCAGCTTGGATTGGGAGACGAACATTCAGTACTTC. Translation: CASSLDWETNIQYF.

This clonotype came up a few times. V and J are TRBV7-6 and TRBJ2-7, with D uncertain. The CDR3 consists of 13 residues. Germline V gives CDR1 SGHVS, CDR2 FNYEAQ. The V end was cut by 1 base, the J end by 6 bases, with 10 bases between. The CDR3 sequence: CASSLGQTREQYF. In DNA, the CDR3 is TGTGCCAGCAGCTTAGGGCAGACTCGCGAGCAGTACTTC.

The chain carries TRBV6-2 or TRBV6-3 and TRBJ1-5; 11 bases are shared with TRBD1. Trimming at V came to 8 bases and at J to 3 bases, leaving 6 bases not matched to a gene. This CDR3 has 15 residues. Germline loops: CDR1 MNHEY, CDR2 SVGEGT. This CDR3 is CASSRTGGYNQPQHF. CDR3 bases: TGTGCCAGCTCAAGGACAGGGGGCTACAATCAGCCCCAGCATTTT.

Only a few counts were recorded for this clonotype. This chain connects TRBV7-9 to TRBJ2-3, with D perhaps matching TRBD1 or TRBD2 (5 bases each). The CDR3 is 15 amino acids. Germline CDR1 and CDR2: SEHNR and FQNEAQ (reference sequence). Trimming took off 4 bases at V and 1 base at J, with 12 bases between the two ends. The CDR3 DNA reads as TGTGCCAGCAGCTCCGTGGGGGAAGGCACAGATACGCAGTATTTT. Encoded protein: CASSSVGEGTDTQYF.